The 27 T cell receptor beta chains presented below share a single source sample, sequenced in a study of T cell repertoires in cytomegalovirus infection. TCRdb re-called the reads with MiXCR, one entry per CDR3 protein. The sample includes some 300,000 distinct CDR3 sequences, roughly 15% of them seen just once. The specimen sequenced was PBMCs. The receptors were sampled from a human donor in good health (CMV status not recorded). Some clones in this sample may be carry-over from other donors' samples.

This clonotype was detected only once. The chain is built from TRBV28 and TRBJ1-2; no reliable D call. This CDR3 region has 16 residues. Per the germline V gene, CDR1 is MDHEN and CDR2 is SYDVKM. Trimming took 7 bases from V and 3 from J, leaving 21 bases between them. As DNA, the CDR3 is TGTGCCAGCACCATTTTAGGGCAGACCGGGGACTATGGCTACACCTTC. Protein product: CASTILGQTGDYGYTF.

The chain links TRBV18 to TRBJ1-6; 9 bases agree with TRBD1. CDR3 size: 15 residues. V gave up 1 base and J gave up 8 bases; unmatched junction bases: 3. Germline CDR1 reads KGHSH; CDR2 reads LQKENI. The CDR3 DNA follows: TGTGCCAGCTCACCACAAACAGGGGGCGATTCACCCCTCCACTTT. The encoded protein is CASSPQTGGDSPLHF.

This clonotype was picked up many times. This chain connects TRBV7-2 to TRBJ2-3, with D hard to call. The CDR3 spans 12 residues. The V gene lost 5 bases and the J gene lost 11 bases, with 14 bases spanning the gap. CDR1 is SGHTA, CDR2 FQGNSA, per germline. The CDR3 coding sequence is TGTGCCAGCAGCGCCCAACTTGGCAGGCAGTATTTT. Its protein is CASSAQLGRQYF.

The rearrangement joins TRBV20-1 to TRBJ1-5; a weak D match, TRBD1 (5 bases). Per the germline V gene, CDR1 is DFQATT and CDR2 is SNEGSKA (reference sequence). CDR3 length equals 14 residues. The germline V and J ends were trimmed by 1 base and 3 bases, with 10 bases remaining between them. CDR3 loop: CSARGGGPNQPQHF. The CDR3 region has the DNA TGCAGTGCTAGAGGCGGGGGACCCAATCAGCCCCAGCATTTT.

The J gene is TRBJ2-1, the V gene TRBV18; 9 positions agree with TRBD2. The germline V gene has CDR1 KGHSH and CDR2 LQKENI. Germline trimming cut 1 base from V and 5 bases from J; bases unmatched to any gene: 3. The CDR3 runs to 15 residues. The CDR3 here is CASSPLAGADNEQFF. CDR3 sequence (DNA): TGTGCCAGCTCACCACTAGCGGGGGCCGACAATGAGCAGTTCTTC.

This clonotype was seen at least ten times. V usage is TRBV7-8 and J usage is TRBJ2-3; 10 nucleotides line up with TRBD2. Germline V gives CDR1 SGHVS, CDR2 FQNEAQ. The CDR3 totals 15 residues. Trimming took 5 bases from V and 5 from J; bases not matched to a gene: 7. CDR3 amino acids: CASSVIAGGKDTQYF. The CDR3, as DNA: TGTGCCAGCAGCGTCATAGCGGGGGGAAAAGATACGCAGTATTTT.

This clonotype has ten or more counts. The chain uses TRBV28 and TRBJ1-5, with D hard to call. V shed 2 bases and J shed 4 bases, with 3 bases lying between them. The CDR3 totals 12 residues. The germline gives CDR1 MDHEN, CDR2 SYDVKM. As DNA, the CDR3 is TGTGCCAGCAGTTTAAGGAATCAGCCCCAGCATTTT. Translating gives CASSLRNQPQHF. Looking up the rest from reference TRBV28 and TRBJ1-5 gives the full variable domain: DVKVTQSSRYLVKRTGEKVFLECVQDMDHENMFWYRQDPGLGLRLIYFSYDVKMKEKGDIPEGYSVSREKKERFSLILESASTNQTSMYLCASSLRNQPQHFGDGTRLSIL.

The chain joins TRBV29-1 to TRBJ2-3; D is unresolved. Germline lookup yields CDR1 SQVTM and CDR2 ANQGSEA. The CDR3 runs to 14 residues. Trimming took off 7 bases at V and 4 bases at J, with 18 bases between the two ends. The CDR3 DNA follows: TGCAGCGCTGAGGACCCGGGTATGGCAGATACGCAGTATTTT. This encodes CSAEDPGMADTQYF.

This clonotype was seen many times. The rearrangement uses TRBV5-4 and TRBJ2-3, with 8 bases that match TRBD1. Germline V gene data show CDR1 as SGHNT and CDR2 as YYREEE (reference sequence). The CDR3 extends over 13 amino acids. Trimming took 4 bases from V and 4 from J; bases not matched to a gene: 2. CDR3 residues: CASSQDRADTQYF. The CDR3 DNA is TGTGCCAGCAGCCAGGACAGGGCAGATACGCAGTATTTT.

This clonotype occurred a few times. The chain joins TRBV6-1 to TRBJ1-4; D is uncertain. This CDR3 has 14 amino acids. The germline CDR1 and CDR2 sequences are MNHNS and SASEGT. V was shortened by 10 bases and J by 3 bases, with 15 bases between the two germline ends. The CDR3 protein is CATEERAPNEKLFF. CDR3 DNA: TGTGCCACAGAGGAGCGAGCTCCTAATGAAAAACTGTTTTTT.

This clonotype was counted ten times or more. CDR3 sequence (DNA): TGTGCCAGCGAGGGGATAGGGGCAACTAATGAAAAACTGTTTTTT. As protein: CASEGIGATNEKLFF. The chain employs TRBV28 and TRBJ1-4, with D perhaps TRBD1 (5 bases). Trimming took off 8 bases at V and 0 bases at J, with 13 bases between the two ends. CDR3 size: 15 residues. Looked up from germline, CDR1 is MDHEN and CDR2 is SYDVKM.

CDR3 coding DNA: TGTGCCAGCAGTCGGGTAATCGGGGCCGGGGAGCTGTTTTTT. This gives the protein CASSRVIGAGELFF. The V gene is TRBV27, the J gene TRBJ2-2; tentative D call: TRBD2 (5 bases). From germline, CDR1 is MNHEY and CDR2 SMNVEV (reference sequence). V lost 5 bases and J 6 bases, leaving 13 bases between the germline ends. The CDR3 loop spans 14 amino acids.

At least ten counts were recorded for this clonotype. J is TRBJ1-3 and V is TRBV6-4; D is undetermined. The V and J ends lost 3 bases and 0 bases respectively, with 15 bases between them. CDR1 MRHNA and CDR2 SNTAGT come from the germline V gene. The CDR3 is made up of 17 amino acids. As DNA, the CDR3 is TGTGCCAGCAGTGATCCCCTTCCTGCGGGCTCTGGAAACACCATATATTTT. Translation: CASSDPLPAGSGNTIYF.

This chain connects TRBV12-3 or TRBV12-4 to TRBJ1-2, with 7 bases identical to TRBD1. The CDR3 runs 14 residues. Unmatched junction bases numbered 7, after V lost 5 bases and J lost 4 bases. The CDR3 sequence: CASSRQGVIYGYTF. CDR3 sequence (DNA): TGTGCCAGCAGTCGCCAGGGGGTTATCTATGGCTACACCTTC.

Comment on this clonotype: This could be a read error, since a much larger clone is one nucleotide away. The J gene is TRBJ2-7, the V gene TRBV7-3; D may match TRBD1 or TRBD2 (6 bases each). This CDR3 has 15 residues. V gave up 2 bases and J gave up 6 bases, with 17 bases separating them. Germline V gives CDR1 SGHTA, CDR2 FQGTGA. CDR3 loop: CASSLGRTVTSEQYF. CDR3 DNA sequence: TGTGCCAGCAGCTTAGGGAGGACAGTGACTTCCGAGCAGTACTTC.

The chain carries TRBV6-6 and TRBJ1-1; 7 positions agree with TRBD1. The CDR3 has 13 residues. From germline, CDR1 is MNHNY and CDR2 SVGAGI (reference sequence). Trimming cost V 6 bases and J 6 bases; bases outside gene matches: 7. Here the CDR3 DNA reads TGTGCCAGCAGCCAGACAGGGTCGCCTGAAGCTTTCTTT. Protein product: CASSQTGSPEAFF.

This clonotype was observed a few times. CDR3 residues: CATSDPGTAYGYTF. The CDR3 bases are TGTGCCACCAGTGACCCCGGGACGGCCTATGGCTACACCTTC. The chain is built from TRBV24-1 and TRBJ1-2; D possibly corresponds to TRBD1 (5 bases). CDR1 and CDR2 (germline): KGHDR, SFDVKD. The CDR3 sequence is 14 residues long. V shed 4 bases and J shed 4 bases, with 12 bases lying between them.

The rearrangement links TRBV2 to TRBJ1-4; the D is unclear. CDR3 length equals 11 residues. Trimming shortened V by 8 bases and J by 1 base, and 2 bases separated the two germline ends. Germline CDR1 is SNHLY and CDR2 is FYNNEI. The CDR3 bases are TGTGCCAGCGGAACTAATGAAAAACTGTTTTTT. Protein product: CASGTNEKLFF.

This clonotype was detected only a few times. The chain employs TRBV20-1 and TRBJ1-5; the D is unclear. The CDR3 has 15 residues. The germline CDR1 and CDR2 sequences are DFQATT and SNEGSKA (reference sequence). Trimming removed 3 bases from V and 3 bases from J, with 15 bases in between. CDR3 sequence: CSASIGQAVNQPQHF. The CDR3 DNA is TGCAGTGCTAGTATCGGTCAGGCGGTCAATCAGCCCCAGCATTTT.

This clonotype showed up many times. The chain is built from TRBV7-2 and TRBJ2-2; no clear D gene. The CDR3 is made up of 15 amino acids. The V end lost 2 bases, the J end lost 7 bases, and 14 bases lay between the germline ends. Germline values: CDR1 SGHTA, CDR2 FQGNSA. CDR3 in amino acids: CASSLFGMEGGELFF. As DNA, the CDR3 is TGTGCCAGCAGCTTATTTGGGATGGAAGGCGGGGAGCTGTTTTTT.

The sample holds a few counts of this clonotype. The gene calls are TRBV4-1 and TRBJ2-3; no reliable D call. V was shortened by 3 bases and J by 0 bases, with 7 bases between the two germline ends. CDR1 is MGHRA, CDR2 YSYEKL, per germline. The CDR3 has 14 residues. The chain's CDR3 is CASSQALSTDTQYF. CDR3 coding DNA: TGCGCCAGCAGCCAGGCCCTTAGCACAGATACGCAGTATTTT.

This sequence joins TRBV7-6 and TRBJ2-1, with D tentatively TRBD2 (5 bases). Germline V gene sequence: CDR1 SGHVS, CDR2 FNYEAQ. The CDR3 has 14 amino acids. Trimming removed 5 bases at V and 8 bases at J, with 16 bases between. Here the CDR3 reads CASSPLLEIYEQFF. CDR3 coding DNA: TGTGCCAGCAGCCCCTTACTAGAAATCTATGAGCAGTTCTTC.

This clonotype was detected many times. The rearrangement joins TRBV7-2 to TRBJ2-3; D not resolved. Trimming took off 0 bases at V and 0 bases at J, with 7 bases between the two ends. The CDR3 consists of 15 residues. Germline CDR1 SGHTA, CDR2 FQGNSA. The CDR3 DNA sequence: TGTGCCAGCAGCTTAGCGGTCAGGAGCACAGATACGCAGTATTTT. This translates into CASSLAVRSTDTQYF.

The V call is TRBV5-4, the J call TRBJ2-3; D may correspond to TRBD1 or TRBD2 (5 bases each). The CDR3 is 12 residues long. Germline lookup yields CDR1 SGHNT and CDR2 YYREEE (reference sequence). Trimming shortened V by 0 bases and J by 14 bases, and 13 bases separated the two germline ends. CDR3 residues: CASSLVLGPLYF. The DNA for the CDR3 is TGTGCCAGCAGCTTGGTCCTGGGACCCCTGTATTTT.

The table lists this clonotype with many counts. J is TRBJ1-2 and V is TRBV7-2, with D possibly matching TRBD1 (5 bases). Trimming took off 1 base at V and 8 bases at J, with 11 bases between the two ends. From germline, CDR1 is SGHTA and CDR2 FQGNSA. The CDR3 runs to 13 residues. The CDR3: CASSLVEGRGYTF. Written as DNA, the CDR3 is TGTGCCAGCAGCTTAGTTGAGGGGCGCGGCTACACCTTC.

This clonotype was seen a handful of times. V and J are TRBV6-2 or TRBV6-3 and TRBJ1-1; a weak D match, TRBD1 (6 bases). CDR1 and CDR2 (germline): MNHEY, SVGEGT. This CDR3 is 14 amino acids long. Trimming stripped 7 bases from V and 3 bases from J, with 15 bases between. The DNA of the CDR3 is TGTGCCAGCAACCCCAGGGGCCTTTACACTGAAGCTTTCTTT. It codes for CASNPRGLYTEAFF.

This clonotype has at least ten counts. This chain links TRBV7-9 with TRBJ2-3, with D uncertain. CDR1 is SEHNR, CDR2 FQNEAQ, per germline (reference sequence). The V end was cut by 2 bases, the J end by 0 bases, with 12 bases between. The length of the CDR3 is 16 residues. This CDR3 is CASSLLQRSSTDTQYF. CDR3 DNA sequence: TGTGCCAGCAGCTTATTGCAGCGATCTAGCACAGATACGCAGTATTTT.